These 32 T cell receptor beta chains came from one sample sequenced in a study of T cells in Graves' hyperthyroidism and ophthalmopathy. There were TCR beta CDR3 regions amplified from RNA transcripts. Researchers ran a first-round RT-PCR on the TCR CDR3 using the HTBI primer set. TCRdb re-analysed the multiplex PCR reads in MiXCR, keeping a single row per CDR3 protein. The table shows some 620,000 distinct CDR3 sequences, with 16% occurring only once. What was sequenced was blood. These receptors were obtained from a woman aged 25 to 39 with Graves' hyperthyroidism.

This clonotype has only a few counts. The chain joins TRBV28 to TRBJ2-7; 11 nucleotides match TRBD1. This CDR3 is built from 18 residues. Germline V lookup: CDR1 MDHEN, CDR2 SYDVKM. Trimming removed 6 bases from V and 3 bases from J; junction bases left unmatched: 16. Here the CDR3 reads CASRGGTGGGGTLYEQYF. Written as DNA, the CDR3 is TGTGCCAGCAGGGGCGGGACAGGGGGTGGGGGGACTCTCTACGAGCAGTACTTC.

The table lists this clonotype with many counts. The chain recombines TRBV12-3 or TRBV12-4 with TRBJ2-5; 9 bases are a match to TRBD2. CDR3 length: 14 residues. The V and J ends lost 4 bases and 7 bases, in that order; junction bases with no gene match: 7. In nucleotides, the CDR3 is TGTGCCAGCAGTTCCTCGGGCGGGGGGGGGACCCAGTACTTC. Translation: CASSSSGGGGTQYF.

In this sample, this clonotype turned up many times. The chain carries TRBV29-1 and TRBJ2-1, with D uncertain. V lost 4 bases and J 0 bases, leaving 7 bases between the germline ends. The CDR3 loop spans 13 amino acids. Germline loops: CDR1 SQVTM, CDR2 ANQGSEA. The CDR3 DNA reads as TGCAGCGTTGCTTTCTTCTCCTACAATGAGCAGTTCTTC. Amino acid sequence: CSVAFFSYNEQFF.

This clonotype occurred a few times. The rearrangement uses TRBV12-3 or TRBV12-4 and TRBJ2-1, with TRBD1 matching 7 bases. Germline trimming cut 2 bases from V and 3 bases from J; bases unmatched to any gene: 4. This CDR3 is built from 15 residues. The CDR3 DNA follows: TGTGCCAGCAGTTTACCGGGACAGAGCTACAATGAGCAGTTCTTC. Protein product: CASSLPGQSYNEQFF.

The J gene is TRBJ1-6, the V gene TRBV28; 9 nucleotides match TRBD1. With V trimmed by 6 bases and J by 10 bases, 10 bases remained unmatched. The germline CDR1 and CDR2 sequences are MDHEN and SYDVKM. The CDR3 is 15 residues long. The CDR3 DNA is TGTGCCAGCAGCATAGGGACAGGGAGAAACTCACCCCTCCACTTT. Translated, it gives CASSIGTGRNSPLHF. The whole variable domain, remainder taken from reference TRBV28 and TRBJ1-6, is DVKVTQSSRYLVKRTGEKVFLECVQDMDHENMFWYRQDPGLGLRLIYFSYDVKMKEKGDIPEGYSVSREKKERFSLILESASTNQTSMYLCASSIGTGRNSPLHFGNGTRLTVT.

In its sample, this clonotype was seen a few times. The V gene is TRBV2, the J gene TRBJ1-1; D might be TRBD1 (6 bases). The CDR3 is 13 amino acids. V gave up 1 base and J gave up 6 bases, with 9 bases separating them. Germline CDR1 reads SNHLY; CDR2 reads FYNNEI. The CDR3 is CASSEEGGSEAFF. The CDR3 DNA follows: TGTGCCAGCAGTGAAGAGGGGGGCTCTGAAGCTTTCTTT.

This clonotype was observed at least ten times. V usage is TRBV2 and J usage is TRBJ1-5; a possible D gene is TRBD1 (6 bases). The length of the CDR3 is 13 residues. The germline V gene encodes CDR1 SNHLY and CDR2 FYNNEI. V was trimmed by 8 bases and J by 7 bases, leaving 15 bases between them. CDR3 loop: CASSGGRGQPQHF. For the CDR3, the DNA is TGTGCCAGCTCGGGGGGCCGAGGGCAGCCCCAGCATTTT.

This clonotype was seen more than once but under ten times. This chain connects TRBV6-2 or TRBV6-3 to TRBJ2-3; tentative D call: TRBD2 (5 bases). The V end lost 4 bases, the J end lost 2 bases, and 19 bases lay between the germline ends. This CDR3 region has 17 residues. The germline gives CDR1 MNHEY, CDR2 SVGEGT. The CDR3 here is CASSSPASLYNTDTQYF. CDR3 nucleotides: TGTGCCAGCAGTTCTCCGGCTAGCTTATATAACACAGATACGCAGTATTTT.

This clonotype was picked up many times. J is TRBJ2-7 and V is TRBV9, with TRBD1 as a possible D gene (6 bases). CDR3 length: 14 residues. Germline CDR1 and CDR2: SGDLS and YYNGEE. Trimming removed 0 bases from V and 3 bases from J, with 10 bases in between. For the CDR3, the DNA is TGTGCCAGCAGCGTAGGAGGGGGTTACTACGAGCAGTACTTC. It encodes CASSVGGGYYEQYF.

The table lists this clonotype with many counts. This sequence joins TRBV28 and TRBJ1-1; D is uncertain. The V gene's germline CDR1 is MDHEN and CDR2 SYDVKM. The CDR3 sequence is 11 residues long. V lost 5 bases, J lost 5 bases, and 6 bases lay in between. The CDR3 DNA reads TGTGCCAGCAGTAGTATTACTGAAGCTTTCTTT. The encoded protein is CASSSITEAFF.

This chain connects TRBV11-2 to TRBJ1-2; a possible D gene is TRBD1 (5 bases). V lost 2 bases and J lost 6, with 10 bases in between. The CDR3 totals 13 residues. Germline-derived CDR1 and CDR2 are SGHAT and FQNNGV. DNA of the CDR3: TGTGCCAGCAGCTTATTATGGGGGGATGGCTACACCTTC. Translated: CASSLLWGDGYTF.

This clonotype has ten or more counts. The chain is built from TRBV18 and TRBJ2-3; 8 bases are shared with TRBD1. This CDR3 is built from 14 residues. After removal of 6 bases from V and 5 bases from J, the junction contained 7 bases not matched to a gene. CDR1 and CDR2 (germline): KGHSH, LQKENI. The CDR3, as DNA: TGTGCCAGCTCGCCTAATACAGGGGGAGATACGCAGTATTTT. Translation gives CASSPNTGGDTQYF.

This clonotype was seen a few times. The rearrangement joins TRBV10-3 to TRBJ2-7; possible D gene TRBD2, 6 bases. The V and J ends lost 4 bases and 2 bases respectively, with 12 bases between them. The CDR3 extends over 14 amino acids. The germline gives CDR1 ENHRY, CDR2 SYGVKD. The CDR3 here is CAISGVADTYEQYF. In DNA form, the CDR3 reads TGTGCCATCAGTGGGGTAGCGGATACCTACGAGCAGTACTTC.

V usage is TRBV9 and J usage is TRBJ2-5; 7 bases are a match to TRBD2. CDR1 is SGDLS, CDR2 YYNGEE, per germline. The trim removed 0 bases at V and 5 bases at J, leaving 10 bases unmatched. CDR3 length: 16 residues. DNA of the CDR3: TGTGCCAGCAGCGTAGGTGGAAGCGGGATCGATGAGACCCAGTACTTC. Amino acids: CASSVGGSGIDETQYF.

About this clonotype itself: One end of the junction does not line up with germline, which may come from a read error. The rearrangement joins TRBV29-1 to TRBJ2-7, with 8 bases fitting TRBD1. Germline CDR1 is SQVTM and CDR2 is ANQGSEA. This CDR3 spans 14 amino acids. In DNA, the CDR3 is TGCAGCGTCGAAGCCGACAGGGGACCTTACGAGCAGTACTTC. Amino acid sequence: CSVEADRGPYEQYF.

This clonotype showed up just a few times. V is TRBV5-4 and J is TRBJ2-3; tentative D call: TRBD1 (6 bases). This CDR3 contains 15 residues. CDR1 is SGHNT and CDR2 is YYREEE in the germline V gene (reference sequence). V was trimmed by 2 bases and J by 2 bases, leaving 12 bases between them. CDR3 in DNA: TGTGCCAGCAGCTTTCAAGACAGGAACACAGATACGCAGTATTTT. Translating gives CASSFQDRNTDTQYF.

The chain couples TRBV30 to TRBJ1-1, with D perhaps matching TRBD1 (6 bases). The ends were cut back, 0 bases at V and 5 bases at J, with 10 bases in the middle. The germline gives CDR1 GTSNPN, CDR2 SVGIG (reference sequence). The CDR3 extends over 13 amino acids. CDR3 sequence (DNA): TGTGCCTGGAGTGTAACAGGGTTGACTGAAGCTTTCTTT. It yields the protein CAWSVTGLTEAFF.

This clonotype has at least ten counts. The rearrangement links TRBV28 to TRBJ2-7; a possible D gene is TRBD2 (5 bases). Trimming removed 3 bases at V and 6 bases at J, with 18 bases between. The CDR3 runs to 15 residues. Germline values: CDR1 MDHEN, CDR2 SYDVKM. The CDR3 region is CASSLSHRGYGEQYF. The DNA for the CDR3 is TGTGCCAGCAGTTTGTCGCACCGAGGGTACGGCGAGCAGTACTTC.

The rearrangement links TRBV18 to TRBJ2-1; 8 bases are a match to TRBD1. In germline, CDR1 is KGHSH, CDR2 LQKENI. The CDR3 runs 17 residues. Germline trimming cut 4 bases from V and 7 bases from J; bases unmatched to any gene: 15. CDR3 loop: CASSLDRATGVGNEQFF. The CDR3 DNA sequence: TGTGCCAGCTCACTGGACAGGGCAACCGGAGTAGGGAATGAGCAGTTCTTC.

This clonotype has ten or more counts. The rearrangement uses TRBV20-1 and TRBJ2-7; 9 nucleotides line up with TRBD1. The V and J ends lost 0 bases and 5 bases, in that order; junction bases with no gene match: 5. There are 14 residues in the CDR3. CDR1 DFQATT and CDR2 SNEGSKA come from the germline V gene (reference sequence). CDR3 amino acids: CSAREGDRVHEQYF. DNA of the CDR3: TGCAGTGCTAGAGAGGGGGACAGGGTCCACGAGCAGTACTTC.

This clonotype turned up a few times. J is TRBJ2-6 and V is TRBV27; D not resolved. Trimming cost V 2 bases and J 2 bases, with 7 bases left between them. This CDR3 region has 15 residues. The V gene's germline CDR1 is MNHEY and CDR2 SMNVEV (reference sequence). The CDR3 DNA follows: TGTGCCAGCAGTTTACGAGCCCCTGGGGCCAACGTCCTGACTTTC. This encodes CASSLRAPGANVLTF.

As to this clonotype: No conserved phenylalanine or tryptophan is present at the end of the CDR3, so a read error is the likely explanation. The chain recombines TRBV2 with TRBJ1-1, with D unclear. Per the germline V gene, CDR1 is SNHLY and CDR2 is FYNNEI. This CDR3 contains 13 residues. The ends were cut back, 6 bases at V and 2 bases at J, with 10 bases in the middle. The CDR3 nucleotides are TGTGCCAGCAGCCAACAAGGAAACACTGAAGCTTTCTCT. As protein: CASSQQGNTEAFS.

This clonotype appeared a few times. This chain joins TRBV5-6 and TRBJ2-3; 7 bases map to TRBD1. The V gene's germline CDR1 is SGHDT and CDR2 YYEEEE. V was pared by 3 bases and J by 6 bases, with 10 bases of the junction left unmatched. The CDR3 totals 15 residues. CDR3 bases: TGTGCCAGCAGCTACACCCTTATGACAGGGGATACGCAGTATTTT. Its translation: CASSYTLMTGDTQYF.

The V gene is TRBV14, the J gene TRBJ2-1; 8 bases line up with TRBD1. The CDR3 covers 16 residues. Germline CDR1 SGHDN, CDR2 FVKESK. V dropped 4 bases and J dropped 3; count of bases not matched to a gene: 8. CDR3 loop: CASSPRPGGFYNEQFF. The CDR3 nucleotides are TGTGCCAGCAGCCCCCGGCCAGGGGGCTTCTACAATGAGCAGTTCTTC.

V is TRBV5-5 and J is TRBJ2-7; D ambiguous. The CDR3 length is 12 residues. The germline V and J ends were trimmed by 4 bases and 4 bases, with 9 bases remaining between them. CDR1 SGHKS and CDR2 YYEKEE come from the germline V gene (reference sequence). As DNA, the CDR3 is TGTGCCAGCAGCGTCAACCTTTACGAGCAGTACTTC. The encoded protein is CASSVNLYEQYF.

This sequence joins TRBV7-6 and TRBJ2-1, with D hard to call. Trimming pared 1 base from V and 4 bases from J, leaving 8 bases between. The CDR3 sequence is 14 residues long. The germline gives CDR1 SGHVS, CDR2 FNYEAQ. Here the CDR3 DNA reads TGTGCCAGCAGCTTAGTCGAGACTTACAATGAGCAGTTCTTC. Encoded protein: CASSLVETYNEQFF.

V usage is TRBV3-1 and J usage is TRBJ1-2; D may be TRBD1 (6 bases). From germline, CDR1 is LGHDT and CDR2 YNNKEL (reference sequence). V lost 4 bases and J 4 bases, leaving 10 bases between the germline ends. This CDR3 has 13 amino acids. CDR3 DNA: TGTGCCAGCAGCCCCCGGACAGTCTATGGCTACACCTTC. Encoded protein: CASSPRTVYGYTF.

There are a few counts of this clonotype. In DNA, the CDR3 is TGTGCCAGCAGCCCCGACCTCGAACGTTCAACCTACGAGCAGTACTTC. Translating it yields CASSPDLERSTYEQYF. This chain connects TRBV5-4 to TRBJ2-7; D call uncertain. Germline CDR1 and CDR2: SGHNT and YYREEE (reference sequence). Trimming left V 4 bases short and J 2 bases short, with 19 bases between. The CDR3 has 16 amino acids. The variable domain in full, with the rest retrieved from reference TRBV5-4 and TRBJ2-7, is ETGVTQSPTHLIKTRGQQVTLRCSSQSGHNTVSWYQQALGQGPQFIFQYYREEENGRGNFPPRFSGLQFPNYSSELNVNALELDDSALYLCASSPDLERSTYEQYFGPGTRLTVT.

This clonotype appeared many times. The gene calls are TRBV2 and TRBJ1-2, with 9 bases matching TRBD1. Germline V gene data show CDR1 as SNHLY and CDR2 as FYNNEI. The CDR3 has 17 residues. The ends lost 6 bases at V and 0 bases at J; junction bases unmatched: 11. The CDR3 nucleotides are TGTGCCAGCAGGGACCGGGACAGGGCGAAGACTAACTATGGCTACACCTTC. It encodes CASRDRDRAKTNYGYTF.

This clonotype showed up just a few times. CDR3 coding DNA: TGCGCCAGCAGCTTGCAAGGACAGATAATTAGCAATCAGCCCCAGCATTTT. It is translated as CASSLQGQIISNQPQHF. The chain joins TRBV5-1 to TRBJ1-5, with D possibly TRBD1 on 6 matching bases. Germline-derived CDR1 and CDR2 are SGHRS and YFSETQ. The V end lost 1 base, the J end lost 0 bases, and 14 bases lay between the germline ends. The CDR3 consists of 17 residues. The full variable domain, rest sourced from reference TRBV5-1 and TRBJ1-5, is KAGVTQTPRYLIKTRGQQVTLSCSPISGHRSVSWYQQTPGQGLQFLFEYFSETQRNKGNFPGRFSGRQFSNSRSEMNVSTLELGDSALYLCASSLQGQIISNQPQHFGDGTRLSIL.

A few counts support this clonotype. The rearrangement uses TRBV6-2 or TRBV6-3 and TRBJ2-2, with TRBD2 matching over 10 bases. The germline gives CDR1 MNHEY, CDR2 SVGEGT. V lost 2 bases and J lost 4; bases outside the gene matches: 1. This CDR3 spans 15 amino acids. The CDR3 loop is CASSYSGRATGELFF. The CDR3 DNA is TGTGCCAGCAGTTACAGCGGGAGGGCCACCGGGGAGCTGTTTTTT.

V usage is TRBV9 and J usage is TRBJ2-1; TRBD2 matches at 9 bases. The CDR3 spans 18 residues. Per germline, CDR1 SGDLS and CDR2 YYNGEE. The ends lost 0 bases at V and 9 bases at J; junction bases unmatched: 16. This chain's CDR3 is CASSVDVSGLAESVEQFF. The CDR3 region has the DNA TGTGCCAGCAGCGTAGACGTTTCGGGACTAGCAGAATCGGTTGAGCAGTTCTTC.